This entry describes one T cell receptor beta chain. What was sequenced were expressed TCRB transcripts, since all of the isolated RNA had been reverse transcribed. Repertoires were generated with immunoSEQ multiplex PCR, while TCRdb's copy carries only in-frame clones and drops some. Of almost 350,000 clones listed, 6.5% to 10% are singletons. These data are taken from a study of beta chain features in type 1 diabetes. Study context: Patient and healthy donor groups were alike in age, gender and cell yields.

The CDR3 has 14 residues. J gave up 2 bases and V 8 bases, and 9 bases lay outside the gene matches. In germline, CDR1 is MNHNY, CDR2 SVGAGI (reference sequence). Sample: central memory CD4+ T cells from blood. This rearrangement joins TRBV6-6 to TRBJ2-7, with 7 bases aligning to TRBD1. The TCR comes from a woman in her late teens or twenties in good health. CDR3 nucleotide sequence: TGTGCCAGCGCTGGGACAGTCGTACCCTACGAGCAGTACTTC. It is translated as CASAGTVVPYEQYF.